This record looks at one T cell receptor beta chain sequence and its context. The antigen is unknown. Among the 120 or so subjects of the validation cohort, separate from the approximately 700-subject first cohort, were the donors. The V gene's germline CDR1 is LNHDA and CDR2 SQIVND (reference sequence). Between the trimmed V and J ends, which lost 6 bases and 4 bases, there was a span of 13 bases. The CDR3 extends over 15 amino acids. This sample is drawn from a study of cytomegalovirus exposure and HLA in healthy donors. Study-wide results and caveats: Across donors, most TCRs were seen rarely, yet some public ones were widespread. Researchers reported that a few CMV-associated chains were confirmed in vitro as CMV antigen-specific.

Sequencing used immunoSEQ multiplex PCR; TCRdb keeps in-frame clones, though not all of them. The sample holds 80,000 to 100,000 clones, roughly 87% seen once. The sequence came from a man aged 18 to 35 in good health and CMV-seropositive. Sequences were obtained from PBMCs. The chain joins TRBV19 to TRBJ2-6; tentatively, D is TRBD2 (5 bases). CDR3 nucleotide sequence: TGTGCCAGTAGAGTTCCGCGGGCCGGGGCCAACGTCCTGACTTTC. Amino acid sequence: CASRVPRAGANVLTF.